The table lists the clone carrying this TCR beta chain with many counts. Its specificity is not known. RNA transcripts gave rise to amplified TCR beta CDR3 regions. The HTBI primer set served for first-round RT-PCR of the TCR CDR3. TCRdb re-called the multiplex PCR reads through MiXCR, storing one row per CDR3 protein. The sample contains around 250,000 distinct CDR3 sequences, about 15% of which appear only once. V dropped 1 base and J dropped 8 bases, with 21 bases sitting between them. Germline loops: CDR1 SGHAT, CDR2 FQNNGV. CDR3 length: 17 residues. This specimen comes from a study of T cells in Graves' hyperthyroidism and ophthalmopathy. Overall study findings and caveats: Most thyroid clonotypes expanded above 0.001 were also detected in blood.

The sequenced material came from blood. The chain joins TRBV11-2 to TRBJ2-1; D might be TRBD1 or TRBD2, each matching 5 bases. This clonotype was sampled from a woman between 35 and 50 years old with Graves' hyperthyroidism that later progressed to Graves' ophthalmopathy. CDR3 residues: CASSLVWGSTPRDEQFF. For the CDR3, the DNA is TGTGCCAGCAGCTTAGTATGGGGGTCGACCCCTCGGGATGAGCAGTTCTTC. Drawing the rest from reference TRBV11-2 and TRBJ2-1, the complete variable domain is EAGVAQSPRYKIIEKRQSVAFWCNPISGHATLYWYQQILGQGPKLLIQFQNNGVVDDSQLPKDRFSAERLKGVDSTLKIQPAKLEDSAVYLCASSLVWGSTPRDEQFFGPGTRLTVL.